This T cell receptor beta chain was found in a study of long-term antiretroviral therapy in people with HIV. This clone appeared a single time. Antigen unknown. Looked up from germline, CDR1 is LNHNV and CDR2 is YYDKDF (reference sequence). Deletions cut 0 bases from V and 6 bases from J, with 14 bases between. This CDR3 is 16 amino acids long. The study, taken as a whole, reports: Pre-ART expanded TRB clones stayed dominant throughout, though often decreasing after ART. Versus controls, repertoires in people with HIV had narrower CDR3 length ranges.

Survey-level resolution applied to immunoSEQ assay v3.0. Sequencing used immunoSEQ multiplex PCR; TCRdb keeps in-frame clones, though not all of them. The sample holds about 39,000 clones, about 85% seen once. This material consisted of unsorted PBMCs, taken 3.1 years after starting antiretroviral therapy. The TCR originated in a woman aged 50 to 60 with HIV. V gene TRBV15 combines with J gene TRBJ2-2, with D maybe TRBD1 (5 bases). CDR3 in amino acids: CATSREGGRVSGELFF. For the CDR3, the DNA is TGTGCCACCAGCAGAGAGGGCGGCAGGGTGTCCGGGGAGCTGTTTTTT.